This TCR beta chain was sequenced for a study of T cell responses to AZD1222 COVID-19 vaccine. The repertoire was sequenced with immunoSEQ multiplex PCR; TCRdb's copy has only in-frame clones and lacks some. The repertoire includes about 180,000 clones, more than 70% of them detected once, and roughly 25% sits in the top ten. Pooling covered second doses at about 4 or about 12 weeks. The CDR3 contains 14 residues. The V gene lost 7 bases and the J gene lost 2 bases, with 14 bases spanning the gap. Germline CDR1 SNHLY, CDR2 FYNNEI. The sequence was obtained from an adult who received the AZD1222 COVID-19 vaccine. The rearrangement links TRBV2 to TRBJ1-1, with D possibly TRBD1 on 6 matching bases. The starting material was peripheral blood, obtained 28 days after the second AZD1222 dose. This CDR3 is CASISTGRNTEAFF. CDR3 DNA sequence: TGTGCCAGCATAAGTACAGGGAGAAACACTGAAGCTTTCTTT.